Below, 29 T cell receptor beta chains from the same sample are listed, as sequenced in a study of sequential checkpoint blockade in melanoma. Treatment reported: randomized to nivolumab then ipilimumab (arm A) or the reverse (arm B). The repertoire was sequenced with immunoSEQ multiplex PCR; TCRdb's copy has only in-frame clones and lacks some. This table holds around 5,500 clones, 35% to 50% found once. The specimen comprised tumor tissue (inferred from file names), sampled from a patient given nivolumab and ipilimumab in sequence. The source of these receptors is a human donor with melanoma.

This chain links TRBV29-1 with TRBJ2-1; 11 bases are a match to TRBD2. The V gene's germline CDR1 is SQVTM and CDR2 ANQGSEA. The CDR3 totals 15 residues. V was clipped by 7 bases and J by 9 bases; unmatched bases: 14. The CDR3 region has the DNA TGCAGCGGGCGGCTAGCGGGAGGTTTCTACGGTGAGCAGTTCTTC. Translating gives CSGRLAGGFYGEQFF.

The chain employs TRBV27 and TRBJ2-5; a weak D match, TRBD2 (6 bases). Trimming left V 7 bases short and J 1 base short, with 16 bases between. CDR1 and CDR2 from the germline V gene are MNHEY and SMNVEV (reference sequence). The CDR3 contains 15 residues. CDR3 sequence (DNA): TGTGCCAGCACCAGATTGGGACTCACCCAAGAGACCCAGTACTTC. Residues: CASTRLGLTQETQYF.

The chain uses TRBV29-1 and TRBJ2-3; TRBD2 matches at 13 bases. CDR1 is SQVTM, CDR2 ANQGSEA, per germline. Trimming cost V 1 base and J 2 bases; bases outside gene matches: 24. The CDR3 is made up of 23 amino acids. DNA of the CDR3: TGCAGCGTTGAAGCCACTAGCGGGAGGGGTGTTCGGGGTTCCCCGAGTCACACAGATACGCAGTATTTT. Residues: CSVEATSGRGVRGSPSHTDTQYF.

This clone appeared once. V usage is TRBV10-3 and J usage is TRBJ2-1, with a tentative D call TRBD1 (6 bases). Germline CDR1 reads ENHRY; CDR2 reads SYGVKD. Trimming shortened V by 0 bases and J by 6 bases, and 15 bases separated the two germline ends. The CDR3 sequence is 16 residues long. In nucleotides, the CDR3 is TGTGCCATCAGTGAGTCTTGGGGGCCTCTGGGCAATGAGCAGTTCTTC. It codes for CAISESWGPLGNEQFF.

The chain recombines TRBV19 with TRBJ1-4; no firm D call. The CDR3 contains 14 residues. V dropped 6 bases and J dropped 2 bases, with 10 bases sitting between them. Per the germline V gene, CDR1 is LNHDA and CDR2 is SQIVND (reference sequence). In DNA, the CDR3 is TGTGCCAGTAGCCAAAGCTCCACTAATGAAAAACTGTTTTTT. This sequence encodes CASSQSSTNEKLFF.

The CDR3 bases are TGTGCCAGCAGTGTTGTTTTGGGGACGTACGAGCAGTACTTC. This sequence encodes CASSVVLGTYEQYF. This chain uses TRBV6-8 with TRBJ2-7; the D call may be TRBD1 or TRBD2 (5 bases each). CDR3 length equals 14 residues. CDR1 is MNHGY and CDR2 is SAAAGT in the germline V gene. V shed 5 bases and J shed 4 bases, with 15 bases lying between them.

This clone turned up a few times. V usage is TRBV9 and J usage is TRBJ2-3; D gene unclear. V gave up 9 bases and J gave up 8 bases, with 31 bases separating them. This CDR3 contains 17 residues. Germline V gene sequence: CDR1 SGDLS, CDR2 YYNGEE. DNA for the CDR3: TGTGCCACCACCATAATCTTGTTTGGGCATGGGCAGTTTACGCAGTATTTT. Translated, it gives CATTIILFGHGQFTQYF.

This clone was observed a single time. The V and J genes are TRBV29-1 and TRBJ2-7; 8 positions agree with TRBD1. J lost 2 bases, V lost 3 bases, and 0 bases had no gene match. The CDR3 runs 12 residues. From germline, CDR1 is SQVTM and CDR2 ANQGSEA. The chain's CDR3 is CSVEDRAYEQYF. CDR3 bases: TGCAGCGTTGAGGACAGGGCCTACGAGCAGTACTTC.

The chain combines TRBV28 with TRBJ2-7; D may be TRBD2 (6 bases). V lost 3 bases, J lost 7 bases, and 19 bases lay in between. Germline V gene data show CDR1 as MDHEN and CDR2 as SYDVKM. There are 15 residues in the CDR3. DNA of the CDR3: TGTGCCAGCAGTTTGGAGGGATACACACGGTATGAGCAGTACTTC. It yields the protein CASSLEGYTRYEQYF.

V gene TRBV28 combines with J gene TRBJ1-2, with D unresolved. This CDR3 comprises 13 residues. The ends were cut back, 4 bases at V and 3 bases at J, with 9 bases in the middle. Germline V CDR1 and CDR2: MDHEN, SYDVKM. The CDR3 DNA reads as TGTGCCAGCAGTTCGGGAGGGTACTATGGCTACACCTTC. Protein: CASSSGGYYGYTF.

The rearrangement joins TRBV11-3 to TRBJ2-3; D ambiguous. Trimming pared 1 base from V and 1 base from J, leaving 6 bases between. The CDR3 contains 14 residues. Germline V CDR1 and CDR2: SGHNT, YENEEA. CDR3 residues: CASSLGGGTDTQYF. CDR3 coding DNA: TGTGCCAGCAGCTTAGGTGGTGGCACAGATACGCAGTATTTT. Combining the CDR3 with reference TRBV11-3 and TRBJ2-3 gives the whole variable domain EAGVVQSPRYKIIEKKQPVAFWCNPISGHNTLYWYLQNLGQGPELLIRYENEEAVDDSQLPKDRFSAERLKGVDSTLKIQPAELGDSAVYLCASSLGGGTDTQYFGPGTRLTVL.

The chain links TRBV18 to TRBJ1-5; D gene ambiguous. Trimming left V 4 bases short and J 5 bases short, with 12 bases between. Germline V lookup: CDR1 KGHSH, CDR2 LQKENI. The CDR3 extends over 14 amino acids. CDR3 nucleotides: TGTGCCAGCTCACTGATGGACCGAGATCAGCCCCAGCATTTT. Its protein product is CASSLMDRDQPQHF.

DNA of the CDR3: TGTGCCGGAGGACGGGGCCTGGATGAAAAACTGTTTTTT. Protein product: CAGGRGLDEKLFF. The chain employs TRBV30 and TRBJ1-4, with D perhaps matching TRBD1 (5 bases). CDR1 and CDR2 (germline): GTSNPN, SVGIG (reference sequence). The CDR3 contains 13 residues. V gave up 8 bases and J gave up 6 bases, with 16 bases separating them.

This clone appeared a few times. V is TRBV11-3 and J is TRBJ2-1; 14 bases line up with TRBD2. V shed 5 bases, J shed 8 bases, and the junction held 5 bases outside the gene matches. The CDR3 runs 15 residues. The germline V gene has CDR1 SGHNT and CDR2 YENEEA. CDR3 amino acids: CASSPGLAGGHEQFF. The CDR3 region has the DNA TGTGCCAGCAGCCCCGGACTAGCGGGAGGCCATGAGCAGTTCTTC.

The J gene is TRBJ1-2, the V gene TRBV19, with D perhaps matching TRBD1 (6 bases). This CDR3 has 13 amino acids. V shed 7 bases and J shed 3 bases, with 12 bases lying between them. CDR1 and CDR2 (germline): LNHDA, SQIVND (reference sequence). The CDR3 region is CASTIGGDYGYTF. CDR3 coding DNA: TGTGCCAGTACGATAGGGGGGGACTATGGCTACACCTTC.

This CDR3 reads CASSWTGGREKLFF. CDR3 sequence (DNA): TGTGCCAGCAGTTGGACAGGGGGTCGCGAAAAACTGTTTTTT. The V call is TRBV6-8, the J call TRBJ1-4; 10 bases match TRBD1. The germline V gene encodes CDR1 MNHGY and CDR2 SAAAGT. The ends lost 4 bases at V and 8 bases at J; junction bases unmatched: 4. The CDR3 contains 14 residues.

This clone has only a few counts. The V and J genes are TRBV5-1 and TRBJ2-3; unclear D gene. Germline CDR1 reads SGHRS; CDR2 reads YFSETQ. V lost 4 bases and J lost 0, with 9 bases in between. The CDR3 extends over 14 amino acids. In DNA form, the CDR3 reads TGCGCCAGCAGCCTACAGACTAGCACAGATACGCAGTATTTT. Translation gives CASSLQTSTDTQYF. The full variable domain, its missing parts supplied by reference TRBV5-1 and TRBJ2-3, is KAGVTQTPRYLIKTRGQQVTLSCSPISGHRSVSWYQQTPGQGLQFLFEYFSETQRNKGNFPGRFSGRQFSNSRSEMNVSTLELGDSALYLCASSLQTSTDTQYFGPGTRLTVL.

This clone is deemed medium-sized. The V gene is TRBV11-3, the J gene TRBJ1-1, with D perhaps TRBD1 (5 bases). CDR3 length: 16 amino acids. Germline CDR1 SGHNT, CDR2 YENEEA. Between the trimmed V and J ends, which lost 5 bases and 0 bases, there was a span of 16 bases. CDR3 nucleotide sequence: TGTGCCAGCAGCCCGGGGGACCGGAGAATGAACACTGAAGCTTTCTTT. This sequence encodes CASSPGDRRMNTEAFF.

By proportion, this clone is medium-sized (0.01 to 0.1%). This chain's CDR3 is CASSLVSGTGGFPEAFF. The CDR3 nucleotides are TGTGCCAGCAGCTTAGTGTCCGGGACAGGGGGCTTCCCTGAAGCTTTCTTT. This chain links TRBV11-3 with TRBJ1-1; 12 bases fit TRBD1. This CDR3 has 17 amino acids. Germline-derived CDR1 and CDR2 are SGHNT and YENEEA. V lost 1 base, J lost 6 bases, and 9 bases stayed unmatched.

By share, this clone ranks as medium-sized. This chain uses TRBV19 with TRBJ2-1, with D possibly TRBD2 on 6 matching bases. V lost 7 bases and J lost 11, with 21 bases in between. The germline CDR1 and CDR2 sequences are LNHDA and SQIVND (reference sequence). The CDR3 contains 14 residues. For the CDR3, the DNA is TGTGCCAGTACCCATGGGTCTGGCGGGATTAAGCAGTTCTTC. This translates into CASTHGSGGIKQFF.

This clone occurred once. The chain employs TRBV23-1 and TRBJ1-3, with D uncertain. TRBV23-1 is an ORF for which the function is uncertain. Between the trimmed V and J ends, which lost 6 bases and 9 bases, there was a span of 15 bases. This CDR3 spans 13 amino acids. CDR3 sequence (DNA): TGCGCCAGCAGCTTAGAACTACAAACCACCATATATTTT. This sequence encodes CASSLELQTTIYF.

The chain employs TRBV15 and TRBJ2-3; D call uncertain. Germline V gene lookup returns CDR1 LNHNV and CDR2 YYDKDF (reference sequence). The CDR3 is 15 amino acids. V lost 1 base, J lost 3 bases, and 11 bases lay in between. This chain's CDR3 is CATSRGDLGTDTQYF. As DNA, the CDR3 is TGTGCCACCAGCAGAGGTGACCTAGGTACAGATACGCAGTATTTT. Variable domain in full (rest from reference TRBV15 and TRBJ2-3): DAMVIQNPRYQVTQFGKPVTLSCSQTLNHNVMYWYQQKSSQAPKLLFHYYDKDFNNEADTPDNFQSRRPNTSFCFLDIRSPGLGDTAMYLCATSRGDLGTDTQYFGPGTRLTVL.

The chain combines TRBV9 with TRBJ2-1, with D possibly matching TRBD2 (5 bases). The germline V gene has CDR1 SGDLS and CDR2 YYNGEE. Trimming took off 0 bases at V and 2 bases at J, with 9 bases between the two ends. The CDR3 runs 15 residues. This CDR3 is CASSVGDSAYNEQFF. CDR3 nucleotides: TGTGCCAGCAGCGTAGGGGATAGCGCCTACAATGAGCAGTTCTTC.

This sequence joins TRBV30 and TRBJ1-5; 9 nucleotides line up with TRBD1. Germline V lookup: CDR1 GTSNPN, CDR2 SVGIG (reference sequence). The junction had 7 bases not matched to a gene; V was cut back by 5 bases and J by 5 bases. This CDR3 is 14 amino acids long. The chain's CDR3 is CAWGDRAIYQPQHF. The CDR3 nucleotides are TGTGCCTGGGGGGACAGGGCCATTTATCAGCCCCAGCATTTT.

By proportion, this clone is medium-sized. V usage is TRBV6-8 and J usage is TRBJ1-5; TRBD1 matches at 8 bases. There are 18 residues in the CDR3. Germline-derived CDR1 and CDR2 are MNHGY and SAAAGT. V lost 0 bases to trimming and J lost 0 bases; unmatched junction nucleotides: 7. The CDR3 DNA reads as TGTGCCAGCAGTTACTCGAGTTCAGGGGGCAATAGCAATCAGCCCCAGCATTTT. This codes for CASSYSSSGGNSNQPQHF.

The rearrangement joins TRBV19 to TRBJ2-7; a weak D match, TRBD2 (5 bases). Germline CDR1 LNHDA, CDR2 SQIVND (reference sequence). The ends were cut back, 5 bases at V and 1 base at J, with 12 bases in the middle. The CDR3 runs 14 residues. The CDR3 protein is CASSPGMISYEQYF. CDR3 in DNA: TGTGCCAGTAGTCCGGGGATGATATCCTACGAGCAGTACTTC.

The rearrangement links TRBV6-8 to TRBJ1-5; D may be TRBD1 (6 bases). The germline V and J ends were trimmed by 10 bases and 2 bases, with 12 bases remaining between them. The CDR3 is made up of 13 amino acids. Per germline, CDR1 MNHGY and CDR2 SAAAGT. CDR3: CAMGPGGNQPQHF. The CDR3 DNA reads TGTGCCATGGGGCCAGGGGGCAATCAGCCCCAGCATTTT.

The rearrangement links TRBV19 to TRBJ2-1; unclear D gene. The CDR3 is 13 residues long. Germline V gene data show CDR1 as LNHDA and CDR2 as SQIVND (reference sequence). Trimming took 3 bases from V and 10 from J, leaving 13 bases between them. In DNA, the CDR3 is TGTGCCAGTAGTATTAGAAGTCAGGCCGAGCAGTTCTTC. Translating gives CASSIRSQAEQFF.

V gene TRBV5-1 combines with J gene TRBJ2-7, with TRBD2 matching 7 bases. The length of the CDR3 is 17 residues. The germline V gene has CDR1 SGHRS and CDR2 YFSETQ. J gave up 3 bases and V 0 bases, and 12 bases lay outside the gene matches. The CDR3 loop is CASSLARGRGPNYEQYF. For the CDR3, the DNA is TGCGCCAGCAGCTTGGCCAGAGGGAGGGGCCCCAACTACGAGCAGTACTTC.